One and the same sample provided the 14 T cell receptor beta chains below, sequenced in a study of CD8+ T cells in alopecia areata. RNA extraction was followed by reverse transcription into cDNA, which acted as the sequencing template. The protocol was immunoSEQ multiplex PCR, while the TCRdb copy is restricted to in-frame clones and leaves out a portion. The sample holds 160,000 or so clones, 40% to 65% seen once. The material sequenced was CD8+ T cells sorted from blood, taken at week 0. These receptor sequences come from a human donor with alopecia areata.

CDR3 protein: CASSPGTSGEDEQFF. DNA of the CDR3: TGTGCCAGCAGCCCCGGGACTAGCGGGGAAGATGAGCAGTTCTTC. The chain has TRBV11-2 and TRBJ2-1, with 13 bases fitting TRBD2. Germline CDR1 SGHAT, CDR2 FQNNGV. Trimming removed 5 bases from V and 8 bases from J; junction bases left unmatched: 6. CDR3 size: 15 residues. Looking up the rest from reference TRBV11-2 and TRBJ2-1 gives the full variable domain: EAGVAQSPRYKIIEKRQSVAFWCNPISGHATLYWYQQILGQGPKLLIQFQNNGVVDDSQLPKDRFSAERLKGVDSTLKIQPAKLEDSAVYLCASSPGTSGEDEQFFGPGTRLTVL.

The chain links TRBV30 to TRBJ2-2; D may be TRBD1 (6 bases). The V end lost 8 bases, the J end lost 4 bases, and 14 bases lay between the germline ends. CDR1 is GTSNPN, CDR2 SVGIG, per germline (reference sequence). The CDR3 covers 13 residues. CDR3: CAGTIGTTGELFF. CDR3 DNA sequence: TGTGCCGGGACAATTGGGACCACCGGGGAGCTGTTTTTT.

Note on this clone: The same CDR3 can be traced to other DNA sequences in this sample. V is TRBV9 and J is TRBJ1-1; D is ambiguous. This CDR3 is built from 13 residues. Trimming removed 4 bases from V and 0 bases from J, with 7 bases in between. From germline, CDR1 is SGDLS and CDR2 YYNGEE. CDR3 region: CASSPGVNTEAFF. CDR3 nucleotide sequence: TGTGCCAGCAGCCCCGGGGTGAACACTGAAGCTTTCTTT.

The chain employs TRBV7-9 and TRBJ1-5, with unresolved D. The germline V and J ends were trimmed by 4 bases and 2 bases, with 6 bases remaining between them. Germline V gene sequence: CDR1 SEHNR, CDR2 FQNEAQ (reference sequence). The CDR3 sequence is 13 residues long. Here the CDR3 reads CASSSGRNQPQHF. For the CDR3, the DNA is TGTGCCAGCAGCTCAGGACGCAATCAGCCCCAGCATTTT.

For this clone: A read error may explain this, as a much larger clone is one base away. The sample carries other DNA sequences with the same CDR3. V and J are TRBV27 and TRBJ2-7, with D unresolved. Germline CDR1 is MNHEY and CDR2 is SMNVEV (reference sequence). V lost 6 bases and J lost 0, with 3 bases in between. This CDR3 has 11 amino acids. CDR3 in amino acids: CASRGSYEQYF. The CDR3, as DNA: TGTGCCAGCAGGGGCTCCTACGAGCAGTACTTC.

This sequence joins TRBV25-1 and TRBJ2-3; TRBD2 aligns across 13 bases. The CDR3 has 17 amino acids. CDR1 and CDR2 (germline): MGHDK, SYGVNS. Trimming took 6 bases from V and 0 from J; bases not matched to a gene: 6. CDR3 nucleotide sequence: TGTGCCAGCAGAGGAGGGACTAGCGGGACTAGCACAGATACGCAGTATTTT. Encoded protein: CASRGGTSGTSTDTQYF.

This chain uses TRBV29-1 with TRBJ2-1, with TRBD1 as a possible D gene (6 bases). CDR3 length: 13 amino acids. Trimming removed 2 bases at V and 5 bases at J, with 10 bases between. Germline-derived CDR1 and CDR2 are SQVTM and ANQGSEA. Written as DNA, the CDR3 is TGCAGCGTTGAACAGGGGTTCGACAATGAGCAGTTCTTC. Translating it yields CSVEQGFDNEQFF.

This clone was seen more than once but under ten times. The gene calls are TRBV29-1 and TRBJ1-1; tentatively, D is TRBD1 (6 bases). From germline, CDR1 is SQVTM and CDR2 ANQGSEA. The CDR3 has 16 amino acids. The V end lost 6 bases, the J end lost 2 bases, and 22 bases lay between the germline ends. CDR3 in amino acids: CSVPDREGGLNTEAFF. In nucleotides, the CDR3 is TGCAGCGTCCCTGATAGGGAAGGGGGACTAAACACTGAAGCTTTCTTT. Full variable domain (outside the CDR3, taken from reference TRBV29-1 and TRBJ1-1): SAVISQKPSRDICQRGTSLTIQCQVDSQVTMMFWYRQQPGQSLTLIATANQGSEATYESGFVIDKFPISRPNLTFSTLTVSNMSPEDSSIYLCSVPDREGGLNTEAFFGQGTRLTVV.

The genes are TRBV27 and TRBJ2-3, with TRBD2 matching 10 bases. This CDR3 has 15 amino acids. Germline values: CDR1 MNHEY, CDR2 SMNVEV (reference sequence). V lost 3 bases and J lost 7; bases outside the gene matches: 7. CDR3 nucleotide sequence: TGTGCCAGCAGTTTTAGAAGCGGGGGGGCGTATACGCAGTATTTT. Its protein product is CASSFRSGGAYTQYF.

The chain links TRBV13 to TRBJ2-3; 9 bases are shared with TRBD2. V lost 5 bases, J lost 6 bases, and 12 bases stayed unmatched. This CDR3 has 16 residues. From germline, CDR1 is PRHDT and CDR2 FYEKMQ (reference sequence). The CDR3 here is CASSPRASGAFDTQYF. The CDR3 nucleotides read TGTGCCAGCAGCCCACGGGCTAGCGGGGCATTTGATACGCAGTATTTT. Complete variable domain (other parts from reference TRBV13 and TRBJ2-3): AAGVIQSPRHLIKEKRETATLKCYPIPRHDTVYWYQQGPGQDPQFLISFYEKMQSDKGSIPDRFSAQQFSDYHSELNMSSLELGDSALYFCASSPRASGAFDTQYFGPGTRLTVL.

The chain combines TRBV4-3 with TRBJ2-1; 8 bases map to TRBD2. This CDR3 is 15 amino acids long. Per the germline V gene, CDR1 is LGHNA and CDR2 is YSLEER. Trimming removed 8 bases from V and 6 bases from J; junction bases left unmatched: 12. DNA for the CDR3: TGCGCCAGCGCCAGTGCAGCGGGGGCGAGCAATGAGCAGTTCTTC. This gives the protein CASASAAGASNEQFF.

This chain uses TRBV2 with TRBJ1-2; D is possibly TRBD1 (5 bases). The CDR3 loop spans 11 amino acids. V was shortened by 4 bases and J by 7 bases, with 7 bases between the two germline ends. From germline, CDR1 is SNHLY and CDR2 FYNNEI. This CDR3 reads CASSARGGYTF. The CDR3 DNA sequence: TGTGCCAGCAGTGCGAGGGGTGGCTACACCTTC.

This clone occurred a few times. The chain couples TRBV27 to TRBJ1-1; TRBD1 might be the D (5 bases). Trimming removed 6 bases from V and 9 bases from J, with 14 bases in between. The CDR3 runs 12 residues. Germline V lookup: CDR1 MNHEY, CDR2 SMNVEV (reference sequence). The CDR3 loop reads CASSLVQGQAFF. Written as DNA, the CDR3 is TGTGCCAGCAGCTTGGTCCAGGGACAAGCTTTCTTT.

In its sample, this clone was seen once. The CDR3 nucleotides read TGTGCCAGCAGCAACAGGGCTGGGGAGCAGTACTTC. This sequence encodes CASSNRAGEQYF. The chain combines TRBV21-1 with TRBJ2-7; no DNA check was done on the table's D call, TRBD1. TRBV21-1 is described as a pseudogene. This CDR3 spans 12 amino acids.